Below are 26 T cell receptor beta chains sequenced from a single sample in a study of blood T cell repertoires in COVID-19 (TCRdb year 2020). The library was built by means of the immunoSEQ multiplex PCR assay. The table comes from immuneACCESS by way of TCRdb, which keeps in-frame sequences with V and J called. Part of the clones is missing from these tables; in studies checked, under half for an unresolved V gene and the rest for unknown reasons. For this sample there are some 320,000 clones; roughly 88% appear just once. Approximately 7% of the sample belongs to the ten largest clones. Source material: peripheral blood. These receptors all come from a woman in her 30s who had recovered from COVID-19.

The count of this clone is one. This chain uses TRBV14 with TRBJ1-1, with no clear D. V shed 3 bases and J shed 1 base, with 9 bases lying between them. The CDR3 totals 14 residues. The V gene's germline CDR1 is SGHDN and CDR2 FVKESK. CDR3 nucleotide sequence: TGTGCCAGCAGCCATTTTAACAGGAACACTGAAGCTTTCTTT. This codes for CASSHFNRNTEAFF.

The CDR3 DNA sequence: TGTGCCAGCAGTCCGGGGGGGGCTGACACTGAAGCTTTCTTT. Translated, it gives CASSPGGADTEAFF. V and J are TRBV2 and TRBJ1-1; perhaps TRBD1 as D (6 bases). CDR3 length: 14 residues. Germline loops: CDR1 SNHLY, CDR2 FYNNEI. The V gene lost 5 bases and the J gene lost 3 bases, with 13 bases spanning the gap.

In this sample, this clone turned up once. V gene TRBV11-2 combines with J gene TRBJ1-2; no clear D. The germline gives CDR1 SGHAT, CDR2 FQNNGV. This CDR3 is built from 16 residues. Trimming removed 4 bases from V and 5 bases from J, with 20 bases in between. CDR3 region: CASSSRYGPGRYGYTF. The CDR3 region has the DNA TGTGCCAGCAGCTCTCGGTATGGACCCGGGAGGTATGGCTACACCTTC. Full variable domain (remainder filled in from reference TRBV11-2 and TRBJ1-2): EAGVAQSPRYKIIEKRQSVAFWCNPISGHATLYWYQQILGQGPKLLIQFQNNGVVDDSQLPKDRFSAERLKGVDSTLKIQPAKLEDSAVYLCASSSRYGPGRYGYTFGSGTRLTVV.

To note about this clone: Other DNA sequences in this sample translate to the same CDR3. The rearrangement links TRBV15 to TRBJ1-1, with D unresolved. The CDR3 is 14 amino acids. Trimming cost V 0 bases and J 3 bases, with 8 bases left between them. CDR1 and CDR2 from the germline V gene are LNHNV and YYDKDF (reference sequence). The CDR3 nucleotides read TGTGCCACCAGCAGAGACCGCCGGGACACTGAAGCTTTCTTT. Its protein is CATSRDRRDTEAFF.

The chain combines TRBV4-1 with TRBJ1-1; 7 nucleotides align to TRBD1. V gave up 4 bases and J gave up 5 bases; unmatched junction bases: 13. The CDR3 has 16 residues. Germline V gives CDR1 MGHRA, CDR2 YSYEKL. CDR3 sequence reads: CASSRTTGALLTEAFF. The CDR3 DNA reads as TGCGCCAGCAGCCGGACTACAGGGGCGCTACTAACTGAAGCTTTCTTT.

CDR3: CASKGALGSDSPLHF. The CDR3 DNA is TGTGCCAGCAAAGGGGCCTTGGGTTCTGATTCACCCCTCCACTTT. This chain joins TRBV2 and TRBJ1-6; D might be TRBD1 (5 bases). Trimming shortened V by 7 bases and J by 8 bases, and 18 bases separated the two germline ends. The CDR3 contains 15 residues. Germline loops: CDR1 SNHLY, CDR2 FYNNEI.

The chain recombines TRBV4-1 with TRBJ2-3; 9 bases agree with TRBD2. The CDR3 runs to 17 residues. Germline-derived CDR1 and CDR2 are MGHRA and YSYEKL. J lost 3 bases, V lost 1 base, and 8 bases had no gene match. The CDR3 nucleotides read TGCGCCAGCAGCCAAGGGGGAGCGGGGGGCGGGACAGATACGCAGTATTTT. This translates into CASSQGGAGGGTDTQYF.

The V call is TRBV12-3 or TRBV12-4, the J call TRBJ2-7, with D possibly TRBD2 on 5 matching bases. The CDR3 covers 11 residues. V was shortened by 5 bases and J by 7 bases, with 9 bases between the two germline ends. This CDR3 is CASSALGEQYF. The CDR3 DNA sequence: TGTGCCAGCAGTGCACTAGGGGAGCAGTACTTC.

This rearrangement joins TRBV24-1 to TRBJ2-3; possibly TRBD1 for D (6 bases). CDR1 is KGHDR and CDR2 is SFDVKD in the germline V gene. Trimming pared 3 bases from V and 2 bases from J, leaving 17 bases between. The CDR3 extends over 17 amino acids. CDR3 in amino acids: CATSDRGQPPLTDTQYF. In DNA, the CDR3 is TGTGCCACCAGTGATAGAGGACAGCCTCCACTCACAGATACGCAGTATTTT.

This clone came up once. The chain combines TRBV18 with TRBJ2-3; possible D gene TRBD1, 5 bases. V was cut by 0 bases and J by 2 bases, with 12 bases left in between. CDR3 length equals 16 residues. Germline V gives CDR1 KGHSH, CDR2 LQKENI. This chain's CDR3 is CASSPPYDSNTDTQYF. The DNA of the CDR3 is TGTGCCAGCTCACCACCCTATGACAGCAACACAGATACGCAGTATTTT.

This clone has only one observation. The chain has TRBV5-1 and TRBJ2-4, with 7 bases fitting TRBD2. Germline V gene lookup returns CDR1 SGHRS and CDR2 YFSETQ. The CDR3 is 16 residues long. V gave up 4 bases and J gave up 7 bases; unmatched junction bases: 14. CDR3: CASSRAGPTGGNIQYF. The CDR3 DNA reads as TGCGCCAGCAGCAGAGCCGGGCCGACGGGAGGCAACATTCAGTACTTC.

The rearrangement links TRBV5-4 to TRBJ2-1, with 7 bases that match TRBD2. J gave up 9 bases and V 4 bases, and 10 bases lay outside the gene matches. The CDR3 is made up of 14 amino acids. In germline, CDR1 is SGHNT, CDR2 YYREEE (reference sequence). The CDR3 protein is CASSTADGRSEQFF. Here the CDR3 DNA reads TGTGCCAGCAGCACCGCCGACGGGAGGAGTGAGCAGTTCTTC.

This clone was observed a handful of times. The chain recombines TRBV7-2 with TRBJ2-5; 14 nucleotides line up with TRBD2. Germline lookup yields CDR1 SGHTA and CDR2 FQGNSA. The V gene end was trimmed by 5 bases and the J gene end by 5 bases; junction bases not matched to a gene: 7. CDR3 length equals 16 residues. The CDR3 coding sequence is TGTGCCAGCAGCAGGGGGACTAGCGGGGGACTGGAGACCCAGTACTTC. Protein: CASSRGTSGGLETQYF. Looking up the rest from reference TRBV7-2 and TRBJ2-5 gives the full variable domain: GAGVSQSPSNKVTEKGKDVELRCDPISGHTALYWYRQSLGQGLEFLIYFQGNSAPDKSGLPSDRFSAERTGGSVSTLTIQRTQQEDSAVYLCASSRGTSGGLETQYFGPGTRLLVL.

The chain uses TRBV6-7 and TRBJ1-5; 11 bases are shared with TRBD1. TRBV6-7 carries the ORF label, with uncertain function. V shed 2 bases, J shed 0 bases, and the junction held 18 bases outside the gene matches. The CDR3 is made up of 22 amino acids. The DNA of the CDR3 is TGTGCCAGCAGTTACCTTTCACTCCGGGACAGGGGGAAAAAGCCTAGCAATCAGCCCCAGCATTTT. Translating gives CASSYLSLRDRGKKPSNQPQHF.

This rearrangement joins TRBV5-8 to TRBJ1-2; 7 positions match TRBD1. Germline lookup yields CDR1 SGHTS and CDR2 YDEGEE. Trimming cost V 2 bases and J 5 bases; bases outside gene matches: 21. This CDR3 has 19 amino acids. CDR3 loop: CASSFSSFNRGGVGYGYTF. The CDR3 bases are TGTGCCAGCAGCTTTTCATCGTTCAACAGGGGAGGAGTTGGGTATGGCTACACCTTC.

This rearrangement joins TRBV10-3 to TRBJ1-2; D gene ambiguous. Looked up from germline, CDR1 is ENHRY and CDR2 is SYGVKD. The CDR3 has 14 residues. V lost 9 bases and J 8 bases, leaving 22 bases between the germline ends. In DNA, the CDR3 is TGTGCCATTTCTACCGGATTGGCGGCGTTGGGCTACACCTTC. Translated: CAISTGLAALGYTF.

This chain uses TRBV28 with TRBJ1-5; a weak D match, TRBD1 (6 bases). The CDR3 is 14 residues long. Trimming removed 5 bases at V and 5 bases at J, with 13 bases between. Germline V gene data show CDR1 as MDHEN and CDR2 as SYDVKM. The CDR3 nucleotides are TGTGCCAGCAGTGCCCACAGGGATCATCAGCCCCAGCATTTT. Its protein product is CASSAHRDHQPQHF.

The V gene is TRBV7-2, the J gene TRBJ1-3; D call uncertain. CDR3 length: 15 residues. Germline assignment: CDR1 SGHTA and CDR2 FQGNSA. The germline V and J ends were trimmed by 1 base and 0 bases, with 7 bases remaining between them. CDR3 DNA sequence: TGTGCCAGCAGCTTAGAGGCGGCCTCTGGAAACACCATATATTTT. Translating it yields CASSLEAASGNTIYF.

This clone was detected a few times. The V call is TRBV4-1, the J call TRBJ2-3, with D maybe TRBD2 (5 bases). V gave up 1 base and J gave up 1 base, with 12 bases separating them. In germline, CDR1 is MGHRA, CDR2 YSYEKL. The CDR3 contains 16 residues. CDR3 DNA sequence: TGCGCCAGCAGCCAAGCCCTCAACGGGGGCACAGATACGCAGTATTTT. Protein sequence: CASSQALNGGTDTQYF.

CDR3 in DNA: TGTGCCAGCAGCTTAATACCAGGGGGCCTCTACAATGAGCAGTTCTTC. This gives the protein CASSLIPGGLYNEQFF. The chain employs TRBV7-3 and TRBJ2-1; 8 bases agree with TRBD1. Looked up from germline, CDR1 is SGHTA and CDR2 is FQGTGA. Losses at the gene ends were 1 base for V and 3 bases for J; bases not matched to a gene: 5. There are 16 residues in the CDR3.

The chain has TRBV6-4 and TRBJ2-1; 9 bases are shared with TRBD1. Looked up from germline, CDR1 is MRHNA and CDR2 is SNTAGT. This CDR3 comprises 16 residues. Trimming took 0 bases from V and 8 from J; bases not matched to a gene: 8. CDR3 coding DNA: TGTGCCAGCAGTGACTCATCGGGACAGGGTTTCGATGAGCAGTTCTTC. Protein sequence: CASSDSSGQGFDEQFF.

The chain employs TRBV18 and TRBJ1-2; 8 nucleotides line up with TRBD1. Unmatched junction bases numbered 4, after V lost 6 bases and J lost 7 bases. Germline loops: CDR1 KGHSH, CDR2 LQKENI. This CDR3 region has 12 residues. In DNA form, the CDR3 reads TGTGCCAGCTCTTCGGACAGGGTTGGCTACACCTTC. Encoded protein: CASSSDRVGYTF.

The V call is TRBV1, the J call TRBJ1-5; the table gives TRBD1 as D, unverified against the DNA. TRBV1 is deemed a pseudogene. The CDR3 runs to 17 residues. CDR3 sequence: CTSSQDPGTGGNQPQHF. The CDR3 DNA reads TGCACCAGCAGCCAAGATCCCGGGACAGGGGGCAATCAGCCCCAGCATTTT.

V usage is TRBV6-6 and J usage is TRBJ1-1; D may be TRBD1 (6 bases). Germline V gives CDR1 MNHNY, CDR2 SVGAGI (reference sequence). The V end was cut by 5 bases, the J end by 0 bases, with 10 bases between. This CDR3 spans 14 amino acids. CDR3 loop: CASSGQNMNTEAFF. The CDR3 DNA reads TGTGCCAGCAGTGGACAGAACATGAACACTGAAGCTTTCTTT.

The J gene is TRBJ2-5, the V gene TRBV4-2, with 7 bases aligning to TRBD2. CDR1 is LGHNA and CDR2 is YNFKEQ in the germline V gene. The CDR3 totals 15 residues. V trimming: 1 base; J trimming: 1 base; junction bases outside the gene matches: 3. The CDR3 nucleotides are TGTGCCAGCAGCCAAGGGGAGGGCCCCCAAGAGACCCAGTACTTC. Its translation: CASSQGEGPQETQYF.

The chain carries TRBV5-1 and TRBJ2-3; unclear D gene. Germline V gives CDR1 SGHRS, CDR2 YFSETQ. CDR3 length equals 12 residues. The V end was cut by 6 bases, the J end by 4 bases, with 9 bases between. CDR3 residues: CASNENSDTQYF. The CDR3 DNA sequence: TGCGCCAGCAATGAGAATTCAGATACGCAGTATTTT.